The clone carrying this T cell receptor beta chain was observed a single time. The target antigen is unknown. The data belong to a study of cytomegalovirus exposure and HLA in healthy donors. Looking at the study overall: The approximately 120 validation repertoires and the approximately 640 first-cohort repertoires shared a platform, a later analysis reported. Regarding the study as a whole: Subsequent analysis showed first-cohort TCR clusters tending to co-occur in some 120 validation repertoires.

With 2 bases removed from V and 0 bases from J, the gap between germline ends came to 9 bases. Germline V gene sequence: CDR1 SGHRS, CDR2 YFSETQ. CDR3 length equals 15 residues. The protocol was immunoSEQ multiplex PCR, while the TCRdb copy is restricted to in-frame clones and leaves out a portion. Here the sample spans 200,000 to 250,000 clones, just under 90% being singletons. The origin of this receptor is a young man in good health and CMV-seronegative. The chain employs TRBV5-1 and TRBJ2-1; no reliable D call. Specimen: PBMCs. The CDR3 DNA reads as TGCGCCAGCAGCTTCACTGAGAGCTCCTACAATGAGCAGTTCTTC. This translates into CASSFTESSYNEQFF.